These T cell receptor beta chains were read from a single sample in a study of blood T cells in healthy people across ages. TCRdb itself ran the 5' RACE reads through MiXCR, one entry per CDR3 protein. The sample consists of some 1,800,000 distinct CDR3 sequences, roughly two fifths of them appearing once. The sample consisted of blood. Receptors were obtained from a human donor in good health. Both conserved end residues are part of each CDR3. A row's size may be missing; if present it is once, few, many or a size class.

abundance: -
v_gene: TRBV6-2/TRBV6-3
CDR3aa: CASGLKQGASTEAFF

abundance: -
v_gene: TRBV24-1
CDR3aa: CATSDPLPTSGGIYNEQYF

abundance: -
v_gene: TRBV12-3/TRBV12-4
CDR3aa: CAGNRDSRAYEQYF

abundance: -
v_gene: TRBV6-7
CDR3aa: CARQRADTQYF

abundance: -
v_gene: TRBV7-8
CDR3aa: CATYPTSGGAREQYF

abundance: -
v_gene: TRBV5-1
CDR3aa: CASSDGGRGFETQYF

abundance: -
v_gene: TRBV25-1
CDR3aa: CASSDGTKPVYF

abundance: once
v_gene: TRBV6-2/TRBV6-3
CDR3aa: CASSYLGQAGYTF

abundance: -
v_gene: TRBV5-1
CDR3aa: CASSYGQGVGEQYF

abundance: few
v_gene: TRBV6-5
CDR3aa: CASSYSRAEDRGYNEQFF

abundance: -
v_gene: TRBV28
CDR3aa: CASSYLAGGPFEQFF

abundance: -
v_gene: TRBV7-2
CDR3aa: CASSPRDRGAGANVLTF

abundance: -
v_gene: TRBV4-3
CDR3aa: CASSQEGETSGGAEQVF

abundance: -
v_gene: TRBV3-1
CDR3aa: CASSQVAGPTFF

abundance: -
v_gene: TRBV2
CDR3aa: CAISTGPGANVLTF

abundance: -
v_gene: TRBV7-9
CDR3aa: CASSLRDSLENEQFF

abundance: once
v_gene: TRBV2
CDR3aa: CASRLHEQETQYF

abundance: -
v_gene: TRBV7-2
CDR3aa: CASTRGGGRKQYF

abundance: -
v_gene: TRBV7-8
CDR3aa: CASSKADGNTIYF

abundance: -
v_gene: TRBV7-8
CDR3aa: CASSQWAGQQNTEAFF

abundance: -
v_gene: TRBV29-1
CDR3aa: CSVGSVLRADTQYF

abundance: -
v_gene: TRBV15
CDR3aa: CATSREKDRVYAGYTF

abundance: few
v_gene: TRBV10-3
CDR3aa: CAISQGQGPGQPQHF

abundance: -
v_gene: TRBV9
CDR3aa: CASSVDSRSYNEQYF

abundance: -
v_gene: TRBV4-3
CDR3aa: CASSMDRTPGGYTF

abundance: -
v_gene: TRBV27
CDR3aa: CASSLSGIPEAFF

abundance: once
v_gene: TRBV5-1
CDR3aa: CASSSGQGALWEQYF

abundance: many
v_gene: TRBV20-1
CDR3aa: CSARDLGYTDTQYF

abundance: -
v_gene: TRBV28
CDR3aa: CASRPIRKNYEQYF

abundance: -
v_gene: TRBV27
CDR3aa: CASSFEGGDYGYTF

abundance: few
v_gene: TRBV15
CDR3aa: CATRHYEQYF

abundance: -
v_gene: TRBV2
CDR3aa: CASSEKPTAQETQYF

abundance: -
v_gene: TRBV4-3
CDR3aa: CASSQDHAGIQETQYF

abundance: few
v_gene: TRBV5-1
CDR3aa: CASTRGGVNTEAFF

abundance: -
v_gene: TRBV6-5
CDR3aa: CASSSDRDRPAFF

abundance: -
v_gene: TRBV5-1
CDR3aa: CASSFTRPQETQYF

abundance: few
v_gene: TRBV9
CDR3aa: CASSVGERGAPGANVLTF

abundance: -
v_gene: TRBV7-9
CDR3aa: CASEGQVVYNEQFF

abundance: -
v_gene: TRBV5-1
CDR3aa: CTSSSGLASFQETQYF

abundance: -
v_gene: TRBV6-5
CDR3aa: CASSPTDRDQPQHF

abundance: few
v_gene: TRBV4-3
CDR3aa: CASSRQMTGETEKLFF

abundance: few
v_gene: TRBV12-3/TRBV12-4
CDR3aa: CASSFWRSNTGELFF